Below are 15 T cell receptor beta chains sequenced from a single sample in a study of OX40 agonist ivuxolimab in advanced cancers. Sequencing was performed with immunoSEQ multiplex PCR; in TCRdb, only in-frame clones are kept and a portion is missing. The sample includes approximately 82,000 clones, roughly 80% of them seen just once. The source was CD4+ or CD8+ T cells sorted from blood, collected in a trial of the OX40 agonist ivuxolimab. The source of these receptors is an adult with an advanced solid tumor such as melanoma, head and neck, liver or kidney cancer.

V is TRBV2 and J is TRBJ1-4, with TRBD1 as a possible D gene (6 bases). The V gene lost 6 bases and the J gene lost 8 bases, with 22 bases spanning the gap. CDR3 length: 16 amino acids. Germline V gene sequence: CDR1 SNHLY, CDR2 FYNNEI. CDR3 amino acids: CASRRGAGGAEEKLFF. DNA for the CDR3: TGTGCCAGCAGGAGGGGGGCCGGGGGCGCAGAAGAAAAACTGTTTTTT.

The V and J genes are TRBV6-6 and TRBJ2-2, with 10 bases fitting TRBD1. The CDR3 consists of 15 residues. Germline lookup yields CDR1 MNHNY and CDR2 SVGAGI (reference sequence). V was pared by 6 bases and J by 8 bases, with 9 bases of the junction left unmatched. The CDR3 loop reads CASSPSGTGVGELFF. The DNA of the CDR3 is TGTGCCAGCAGCCCCTCCGGGACAGGGGTTGGGGAGCTGTTTTTT.

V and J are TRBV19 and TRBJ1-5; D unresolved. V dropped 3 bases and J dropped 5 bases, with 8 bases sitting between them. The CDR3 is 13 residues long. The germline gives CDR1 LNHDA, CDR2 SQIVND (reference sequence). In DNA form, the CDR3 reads TGTGCCAGTAGTATGGAACCCGATCAGCCCCAGCATTTT. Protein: CASSMEPDQPQHF. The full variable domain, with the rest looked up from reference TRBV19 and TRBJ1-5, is DGGITQSPKYLFRKEGQNVTLSCEQNLNHDAMYWYRQDPGQGLRLIYYSQIVNDFQKGDIAEGYSVSREKKESFPLTVTSAQKNPTAFYLCASSMEPDQPQHFGDGTRLSIL.

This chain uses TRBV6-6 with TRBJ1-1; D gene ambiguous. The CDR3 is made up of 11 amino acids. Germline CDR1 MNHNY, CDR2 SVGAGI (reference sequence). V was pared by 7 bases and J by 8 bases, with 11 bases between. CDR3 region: CASTTVMEAFF. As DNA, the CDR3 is TGTGCCAGCACAACCGTAATGGAAGCTTTCTTT.

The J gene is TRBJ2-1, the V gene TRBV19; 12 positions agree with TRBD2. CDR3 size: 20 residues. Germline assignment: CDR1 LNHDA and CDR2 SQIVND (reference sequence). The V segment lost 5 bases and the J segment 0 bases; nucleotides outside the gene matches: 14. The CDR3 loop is CASSASGTSGPFSSYNEQFF. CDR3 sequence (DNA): TGTGCCAGTAGTGCCTCCGGGACTAGCGGGCCGTTCAGCTCCTACAATGAGCAGTTCTTC.

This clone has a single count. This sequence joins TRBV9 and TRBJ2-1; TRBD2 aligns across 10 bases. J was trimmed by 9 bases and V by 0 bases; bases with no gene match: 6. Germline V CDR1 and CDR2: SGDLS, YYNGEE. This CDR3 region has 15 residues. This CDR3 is CASSVGGLASGEQFF. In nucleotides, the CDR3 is TGTGCCAGCAGCGTAGGGGGACTAGCGAGCGGTGAGCAGTTCTTC.

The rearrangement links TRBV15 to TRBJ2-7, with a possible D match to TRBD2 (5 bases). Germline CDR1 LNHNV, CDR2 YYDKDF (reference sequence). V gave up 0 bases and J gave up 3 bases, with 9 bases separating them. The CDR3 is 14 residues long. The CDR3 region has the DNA TGTGCCACCAGCAGAGATCGGGGATACTACGAGCAGTACTTC. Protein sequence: CATSRDRGYYEQYF.

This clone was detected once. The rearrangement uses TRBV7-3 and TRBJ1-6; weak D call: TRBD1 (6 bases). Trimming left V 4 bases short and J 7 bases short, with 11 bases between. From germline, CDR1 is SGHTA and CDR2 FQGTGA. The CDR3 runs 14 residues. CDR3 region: CASSSQGPNSPLHF. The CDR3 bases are TGTGCCAGCAGCTCACAGGGACCGAATTCACCCCTCCACTTT.

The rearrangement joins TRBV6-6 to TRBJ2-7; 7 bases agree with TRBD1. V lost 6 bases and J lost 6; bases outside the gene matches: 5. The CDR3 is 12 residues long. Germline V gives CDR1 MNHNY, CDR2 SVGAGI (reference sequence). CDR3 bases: TGTGCCAGCAGCCAGACAGGGACCGAGCAGTACTTC. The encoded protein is CASSQTGTEQYF.

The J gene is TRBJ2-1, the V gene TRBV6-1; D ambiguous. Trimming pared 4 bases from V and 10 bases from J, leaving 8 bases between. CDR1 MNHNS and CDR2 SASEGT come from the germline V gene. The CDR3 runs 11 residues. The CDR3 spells CASSGAREQFF. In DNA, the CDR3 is TGTGCCAGCAGTGGTGCAAGAGAGCAGTTCTTC.

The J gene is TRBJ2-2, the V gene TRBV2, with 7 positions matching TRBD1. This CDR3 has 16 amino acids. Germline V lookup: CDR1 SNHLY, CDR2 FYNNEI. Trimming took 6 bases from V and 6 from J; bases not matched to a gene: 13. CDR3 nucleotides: TGTGCCAGCAGCTCACAGGGGTTAATTATCCCCGGGGAGCTGTTTTTT. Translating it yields CASSSQGLIIPGELFF.

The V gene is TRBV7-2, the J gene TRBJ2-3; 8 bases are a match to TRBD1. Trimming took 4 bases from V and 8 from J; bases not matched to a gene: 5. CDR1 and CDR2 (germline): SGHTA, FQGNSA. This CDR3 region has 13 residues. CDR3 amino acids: CASSSQGAGTQYF. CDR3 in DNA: TGTGCCAGCAGCTCGCAGGGGGCGGGTACGCAGTATTTT.

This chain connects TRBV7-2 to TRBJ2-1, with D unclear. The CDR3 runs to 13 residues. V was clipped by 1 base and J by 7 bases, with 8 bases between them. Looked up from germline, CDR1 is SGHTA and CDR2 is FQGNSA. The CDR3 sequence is CASSLGSQNEQFF. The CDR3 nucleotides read TGTGCCAGCAGCTTAGGATCCCAGAATGAGCAGTTCTTC.

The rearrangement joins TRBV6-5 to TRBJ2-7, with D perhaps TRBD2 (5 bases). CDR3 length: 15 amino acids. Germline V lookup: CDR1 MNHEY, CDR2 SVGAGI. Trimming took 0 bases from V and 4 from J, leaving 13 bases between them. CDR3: CASSYSPGLGYEQYF. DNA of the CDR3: TGTGCCAGCAGTTACTCGCCGGGATTAGGGTACGAGCAGTACTTC.

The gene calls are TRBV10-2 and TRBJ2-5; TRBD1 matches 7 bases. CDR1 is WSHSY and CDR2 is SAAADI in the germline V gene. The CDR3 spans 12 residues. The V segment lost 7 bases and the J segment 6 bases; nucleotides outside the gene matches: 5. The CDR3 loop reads CASTRQGKTQYF. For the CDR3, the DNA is TGCGCCAGCACCCGACAGGGAAAGACCCAGTACTTC.